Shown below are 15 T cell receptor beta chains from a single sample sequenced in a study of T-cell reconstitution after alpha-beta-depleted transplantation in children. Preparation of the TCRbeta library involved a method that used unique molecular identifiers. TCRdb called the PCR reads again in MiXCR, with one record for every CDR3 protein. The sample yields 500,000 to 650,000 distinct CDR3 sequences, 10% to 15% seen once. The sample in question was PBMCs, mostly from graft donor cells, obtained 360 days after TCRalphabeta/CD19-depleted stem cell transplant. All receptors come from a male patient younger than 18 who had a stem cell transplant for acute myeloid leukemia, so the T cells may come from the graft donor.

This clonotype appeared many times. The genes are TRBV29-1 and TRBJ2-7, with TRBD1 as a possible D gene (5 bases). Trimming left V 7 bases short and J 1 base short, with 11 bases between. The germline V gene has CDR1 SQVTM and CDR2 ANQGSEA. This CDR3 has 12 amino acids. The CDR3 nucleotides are TGCAGCGGCCAGACAGATTCCTACGAGCAGTACTTC. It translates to CSGQTDSYEQYF.

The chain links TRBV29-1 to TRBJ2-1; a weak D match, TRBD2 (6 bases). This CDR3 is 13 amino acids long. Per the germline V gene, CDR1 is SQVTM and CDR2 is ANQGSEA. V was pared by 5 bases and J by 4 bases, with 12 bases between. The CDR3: CSVKTAGYNEQFF. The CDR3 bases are TGCAGCGTTAAGACCGCGGGGTACAATGAGCAGTTCTTC.

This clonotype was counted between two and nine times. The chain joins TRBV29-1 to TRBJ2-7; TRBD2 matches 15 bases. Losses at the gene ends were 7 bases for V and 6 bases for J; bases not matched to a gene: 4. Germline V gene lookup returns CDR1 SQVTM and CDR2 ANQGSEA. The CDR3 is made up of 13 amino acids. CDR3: CSAEGLAGGEQYF. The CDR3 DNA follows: TGCAGCGCCGAGGGACTAGCGGGAGGCGAGCAGTACTTC.

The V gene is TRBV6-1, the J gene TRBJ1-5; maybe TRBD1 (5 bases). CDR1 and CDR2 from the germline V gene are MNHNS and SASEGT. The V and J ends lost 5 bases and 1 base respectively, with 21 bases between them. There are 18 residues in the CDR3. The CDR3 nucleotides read TGTGCCAGCAGTACCCCCCGGGGGTTGACTCAGAGCAATCAGCCCCAGCATTTT. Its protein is CASSTPRGLTQSNQPQHF.

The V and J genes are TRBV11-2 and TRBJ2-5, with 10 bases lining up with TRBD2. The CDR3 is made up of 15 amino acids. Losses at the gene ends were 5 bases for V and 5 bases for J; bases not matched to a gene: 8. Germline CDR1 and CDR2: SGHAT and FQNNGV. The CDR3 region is CASSNAAGGGETQYF. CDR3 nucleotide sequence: TGTGCCAGCAGCAACGCAGCGGGAGGGGGGGAGACCCAGTACTTC.

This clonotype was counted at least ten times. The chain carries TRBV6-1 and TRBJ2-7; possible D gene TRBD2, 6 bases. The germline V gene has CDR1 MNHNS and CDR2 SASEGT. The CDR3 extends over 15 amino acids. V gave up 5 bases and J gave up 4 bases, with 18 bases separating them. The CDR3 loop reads CASSNSGRKTYEQYF. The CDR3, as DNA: TGTGCCAGCAGTAACAGCGGGCGGAAGACGTACGAGCAGTACTTC.

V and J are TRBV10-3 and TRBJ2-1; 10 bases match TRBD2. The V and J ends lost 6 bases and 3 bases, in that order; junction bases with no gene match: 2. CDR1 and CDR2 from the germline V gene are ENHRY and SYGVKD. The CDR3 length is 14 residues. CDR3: CAISTSGVYNEQFF. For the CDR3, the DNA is TGTGCCATCAGCACTAGCGGGGTCTACAATGAGCAGTTCTTC.

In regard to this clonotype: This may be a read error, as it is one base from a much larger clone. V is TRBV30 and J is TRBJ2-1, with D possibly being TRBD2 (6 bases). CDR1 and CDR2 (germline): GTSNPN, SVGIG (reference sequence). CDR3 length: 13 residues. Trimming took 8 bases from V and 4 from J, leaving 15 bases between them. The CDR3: CATTSFDYNEQFF. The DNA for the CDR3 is TGTGCCACAACTAGCTTCGATTACAATGAGCAGTTCTTC.

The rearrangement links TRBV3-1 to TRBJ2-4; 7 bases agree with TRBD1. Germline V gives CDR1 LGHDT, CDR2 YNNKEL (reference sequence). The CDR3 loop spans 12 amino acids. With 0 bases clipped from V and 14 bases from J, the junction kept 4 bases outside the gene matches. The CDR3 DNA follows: TGTGCCAGCAGCCAAGATGGGACAGCTGAGTACTTC. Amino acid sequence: CASSQDGTAEYF.

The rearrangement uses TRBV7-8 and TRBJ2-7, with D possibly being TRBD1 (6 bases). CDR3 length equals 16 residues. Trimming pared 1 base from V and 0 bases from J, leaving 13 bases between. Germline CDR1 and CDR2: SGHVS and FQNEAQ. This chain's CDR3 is CASSLDRAGVSYEQYF. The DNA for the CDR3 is TGTGCCAGCAGCTTAGATCGGGCAGGGGTCTCCTACGAGCAGTACTTC.

CDR3 nucleotide sequence: TGTGCCAGCAGCTTGGTAAGCGGGAGGTTCACCGGGGAGCTGTTTTTT. This encodes CASSLVSGRFTGELFF. The genes are TRBV5-6 and TRBJ2-2, with 9 bases lining up with TRBD2. CDR3 length: 16 residues. V lost 0 bases and J lost 4; bases outside the gene matches: 4. Looked up from germline, CDR1 is SGHDT and CDR2 is YYEEEE.

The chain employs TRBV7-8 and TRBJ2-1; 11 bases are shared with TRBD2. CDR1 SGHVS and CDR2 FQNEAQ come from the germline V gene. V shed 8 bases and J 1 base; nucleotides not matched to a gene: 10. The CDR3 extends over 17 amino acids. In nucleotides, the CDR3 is TGTGCCAGCCTACGGCCCGCTAGCGGGAGGTCCTACAATGAGCAGTTCTTC. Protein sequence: CASLRPASGRSYNEQFF. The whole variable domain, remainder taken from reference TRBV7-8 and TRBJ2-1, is GAGVSQSPRYKVAKRGQDVALRCDPISGHVSLFWYQQALGQGPEFLTYFQNEAQLDKSGLPSDRFFAERPEGSVSTLKIQRTQQEDSAVYLCASLRPASGRSYNEQFFGPGTRLTVL.

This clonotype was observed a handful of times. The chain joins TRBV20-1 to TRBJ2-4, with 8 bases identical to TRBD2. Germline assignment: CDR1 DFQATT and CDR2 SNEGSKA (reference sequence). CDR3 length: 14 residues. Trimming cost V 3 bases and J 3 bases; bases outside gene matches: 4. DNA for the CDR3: TGCAGTGCTAGCGGGAGGGCCGGCAAAAACATTCAGTACTTC. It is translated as CSASGRAGKNIQYF.

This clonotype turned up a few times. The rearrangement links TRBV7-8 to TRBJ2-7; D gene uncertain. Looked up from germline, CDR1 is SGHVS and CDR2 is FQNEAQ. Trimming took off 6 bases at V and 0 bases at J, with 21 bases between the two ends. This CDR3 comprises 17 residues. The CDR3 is CASSSPPLTLISYEQYF. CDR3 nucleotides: TGTGCCAGCAGTTCGCCCCCTTTGACTCTTATCTCCTACGAGCAGTACTTC.

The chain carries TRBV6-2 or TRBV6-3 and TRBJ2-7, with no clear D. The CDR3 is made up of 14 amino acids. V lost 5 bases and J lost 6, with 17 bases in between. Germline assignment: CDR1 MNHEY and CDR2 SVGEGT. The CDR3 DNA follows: TGTGCCAGCAGTCGGGCCCTGGAGAGATCCGAGCAGTACTTC. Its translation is CASSRALERSEQYF.